These T cell receptor beta chains were read from a single sample in a study of T cell repertoires in cytomegalovirus infection. TCRdb re-derived calls from the reads in MiXCR, one entry per CDR3 protein. This sample has more than 250,000 distinct CDR3 sequences, with roughly 15% found just once. Sequencing used PBMCs. These receptors were collected from a human donor in good health (CMV status not recorded). Some clones in this sample may be carry-over from other donors' samples. Both conserved end residues are part of each CDR3. A D gene is named only where the DNA matches it firmly. Size values are once, few and many counts, or a class for expanded clones, and some rows have none.

j_call	v_call	d_call	clone_size	cdr3_aa	cdr3_nt
TRBJ2-7	TRBV29-1	TRBD2	NA	CSVRTSGTMEQYF	TGCAGCGTTCGGACTAGCGGGACTATGGAGCAGTACTTC
TRBJ2-7	TRBV11-2	TRBD2	few	CATRLAGSYEQYF	TGTGCCACCCGACTAGCGGGGTCCTACGAGCAGTACTTC
TRBJ1-5	TRBV7-2	NA	many	CASSQRGGNQPQHF	TGTGCCAGCAGCCAACGCGGGGGCAATCAGCCCCAGCATTTT
TRBJ2-7	TRBV7-6	TRBD2	many	CASSSSSGHYEQYF	TGTGCCAGCAGCTCATCTAGCGGACACTACGAGCAGTACTTC
TRBJ2-5	TRBV7-6	NA	NA	CASSSYSGSAETQYF	TGTGCCAGCAGCTCATACTCCGGTTCGGCGGAGACCCAGTACTTC
TRBJ2-1	TRBV28	NA	many	CASSLSRVSEQFF	TGTGCCAGCAGTTTATCCAGGGTTTCTGAGCAGTTCTTC
TRBJ2-7	TRBV29-1	NA	NA	CSCGGGEISSYEQYF	TGCAGCTGTGGAGGGGGCGAGATTAGCTCCTACGAGCAGTACTTC
TRBJ2-5	TRBV7-2	NA	NA	CASSLVAGNGETQYF	TGTGCCAGCAGCTTAGTTGCGGGAAACGGGGAGACCCAGTACTTC
TRBJ1-2	TRBV5-4	TRBD1	few	CASSRVEVRQGHGYTF	TGTGCCAGCAGCCGCGTGGAGGTCCGACAGGGGCATGGCTACACCTTC
TRBJ1-5	TRBV27	NA	NA	CASSFFGEGRGPQHF	TGTGCCAGCAGTTTTTTCGGCGAAGGGCGAGGGCCCCAGCATTTT
TRBJ2-7	TRBV6-5	TRBD1	few	CASSSPDRDSYEQYF	TGTGCCAGCAGTTCTCCGGACAGGGACTCCTACGAGCAGTACTTC
TRBJ2-3	TRBV7-9	NA	NA	CASSPLDYTQYF	TGTGCCAGCAGCCCACTGGACTATACGCAGTATTTT
TRBJ2-1	TRBV28	TRBD1	many	CASGHRDSSYNEQFF	TGTGCCAGCGGACACCGGGACAGCTCCTACAATGAGCAGTTCTTC
TRBJ2-3	TRBV3-1	NA	few	CASSQSNNMQYF	TGTGCCAGCAGCCAATCTAACAATATGCAGTATTTT
TRBJ1-1	TRBV29-1	NA	few	CSVTPGTFEAFF	TGCAGCGTGACGCCAGGGACGTTTGAAGCTTTCTTT
TRBJ2-7	TRBV6-5	TRBD1	few	CASRPGQGVYEQYF	TGTGCCAGCAGGCCCGGACAGGGAGTTTACGAGCAGTACTTC
TRBJ2-4	TRBV2	NA	NA	CASSSPPAGKNIQYF	TGTGCCAGCAGTAGCCCCCCAGCGGGCAAAAACATTCAGTACTTC
TRBJ2-1	TRBV19	TRBD1	NA	CASSKIGTGISYNEQFF	TGTGCCAGTAGCAAAATCGGGACAGGGATTTCCTACAATGAGCAGTTCTTC
TRBJ2-5	TRBV15	NA	NA	CATSRGGETQYF	TGTGCCACCAGCAGAGGGGGGGAGACCCAGTACTTC
TRBJ2-3	TRBV7-2	TRBD2	many	CASSRSGTRGNTQYF	TGTGCCAGCAGCCGCTCCGGGACTAGGGGTAATACGCAGTATTTT
TRBJ2-7	TRBV20-1	NA	many	CSARVARSGSYEQYF	TGCAGTGCTAGAGTCGCTAGATCGGGCTCCTACGAGCAGTACTTC
TRBJ2-5	TRBV7-2	NA	many	CASREYTGDLKETQYF	TGTGCCAGCAGAGAATATACCGGGGACCTTAAAGAGACCCAGTACTTC
TRBJ2-3	TRBV12-3/TRBV12-4	TRBD2	NA	CASSLLAETGIDTQYF	TGTGCCAGCAGTCTACTAGCGGAGACCGGGATAGATACGCAGTATTTT